This T cell receptor (beta chain) was captured in a study of CD8+ T cells in alopecia areata. Sequencing used cDNA as its template, made by extracting RNA and reverse transcribing it. The assay was immunoSEQ multiplex PCR, and TCRdb's table has in-frame clones only and misses some. Of roughly 150,000 clones detected, approximately 65% appear once; the ten largest clones hold 30% to 45%. On this clone: The antigen is undetermined.

CDR1 SGHRS and CDR2 YFSETQ come from the germline V gene. Trimming removed 3 bases from V and 5 bases from J, with 21 bases in between. This CDR3 contains 16 residues. Findings and caveats of the study: Lesional scalp, especially alopecia totalis/universalis, showed higher clonality than normal scalp. Patients showed less clear TCR sequence sharing than mice, possibly partly because of HLA diversity.

The chain joins TRBV5-1 to TRBJ2-7; D might be TRBD2 (6 bases). The source of this sequence is a human donor in good health. The sample was CD8+ T cells sorted from blood. The CDR3 DNA sequence: TGCGCCAGCAGCTCGGAACCGGGACTGCGGAGGCACGAGCAGTACTTC. It specifies CASSSEPGLRRHEQYF.